This T cell receptor (beta chain) was identified during a study of T-cell memory formation after mild COVID-19. Whole-study findings and limits: For second-wave clones that peaked at day 37, SARS-CoV-2 specificity went unverified. CD4+ contracting clones lay mainly in CM and EM, CD8+ ones in EMRA.

A few counts support this clonotype. What it binds is unknown. MiXCR was run by TCRdb on the 5' RACE reads, yielding one entry per CDR3 protein. The sample carries 300,000 to 400,000 distinct CDR3 sequences, around 28% recorded once. The CDR3 has 12 residues. The germline V gene encodes CDR1 MNHEY and CDR2 SVGAGI. Trimming pared 4 bases from V and 7 bases from J, leaving 11 bases between. V gene TRBV6-5 combines with J gene TRBJ2-7; maybe TRBD2 (5 bases). Sequenced input: PBMCs or a T cell subset sorted from them (not recorded which). This TCR was recovered from an adult woman who had mild COVID-19 (a few samples of this study predate the infection). Cell type and time point are not known. CDR3 sequence: CASSLYGVEQYF. CDR3 in DNA: TGTGCCAGCAGTTTGTACGGGGTAGAGCAGTACTTC.